Listed below are T cell receptor beta chains from one sample, sequenced in a study of blood T cell repertoires in COVID-19. Here immunoSEQ multiplex PCR was the method, and the copy in TCRdb shows in-frame clones only, minus some. Among under 90,000 clones listed, more than 85% were seen once. Sequencing was carried out using peripheral blood. These receptors originate from a man aged 35 to 55 with COVID-19, enrolled during active disease. Each CDR3 is given with its conserved first and last residue. Fields, in order: V gene, D gene, clone size, J gene, CDR3 protein, CDR3 DNA. A D gene is named only where the DNA matches it firmly. A row's size may be missing; if present it is once, few, many or a size class.

v_gene: TRBV5-5
d_gene: .
abundance: .
j_gene: TRBJ2-7
CDR3aa: CASSFTGSRYEQYF
CDR3nt: TGTGCCAGCAGCTTTACAGGGTCTCGGTACGAGCAGTACTTC

v_gene: TRBV28
d_gene: TRBD1
abundance: once
j_gene: TRBJ2-3
CDR3aa: CASSGGTGSTDTQYF
CDR3nt: TGTGCCAGCAGTGGAGGGACAGGGAGCACAGATACGCAGTATTTT

v_gene: TRBV6-5
d_gene: TRBD2
abundance: .
j_gene: TRBJ2-3
CDR3aa: CAGVDAGGDTQYF
CDR3nt: TGTGCCGGGGTTGACGCCGGGGGGGATACGCAGTATTTT

v_gene: TRBV5-6
d_gene: .
abundance: .
j_gene: TRBJ2-7
CDR3aa: CASSSGPGRDWYEQYF
CDR3nt: TGTGCCAGCAGCTCTGGCCCAGGACGGGATTGGTACGAGCAGTACTTC

v_gene: TRBV6-5
d_gene: .
abundance: .
j_gene: TRBJ1-5
CDR3aa: CASSTDSQPQHF
CDR3nt: TGTGCCAGCAGCACGGACAGTCAGCCCCAGCATTTT

v_gene: TRBV5-5
d_gene: TRBD1
abundance: .
j_gene: TRBJ1-1
CDR3aa: CASSLGGTGVNTEAFF
CDR3nt: TGTGCCAGCAGCTTGGGGGGGACAGGAGTGAACACTGAAGCTTTCTTT

v_gene: TRBV15
d_gene: TRBD2
abundance: .
j_gene: TRBJ2-1
CDR3aa: CATNTFPGGTYNEQFF
CDR3nt: TGTGCCACCAACACCTTTCCGGGGGGAACCTACAATGAGCAGTTCTTC

v_gene: TRBV4-2
d_gene: TRBD2
abundance: .
j_gene: TRBJ2-7
CDR3aa: CASSQVHAGDSYEQYF
CDR3nt: TGTGCCAGCAGCCAAGTCCACGCGGGGGACTCCTACGAGCAGTACTTC

v_gene: TRBV18
d_gene: TRBD1
abundance: .
j_gene: TRBJ2-1
CDR3aa: CASSPGQASSYNEQFF
CDR3nt: TGTGCCAGCTCACCCGGACAGGCCAGCTCCTACAATGAGCAGTTCTTC

v_gene: TRBV7-8
d_gene: TRBD1
abundance: few
j_gene: TRBJ2-7
CDR3aa: CASSLGARGPYEQYF
CDR3nt: TGTGCCAGCAGCTTAGGGGCCAGGGGGCCGTACGAGCAGTACTTC

v_gene: TRBV3-1/TRBV3-2
d_gene: TRBD1
abundance: .
j_gene: TRBJ2-3
CDR3aa: CASSPGQGTDTQYF
CDR3nt: TGTGCCAGCAGCCCGGGACAGGGCACAGATACGCAGTATTTT

v_gene: TRBV7-8
d_gene: TRBD1
abundance: .
j_gene: TRBJ2-3
CDR3aa: CASSNSRDRDDTQYF
CDR3nt: TGTGCCAGCAGTAATTCCCGGGACAGGGACGATACGCAGTATTTT

v_gene: TRBV6-5
d_gene: .
abundance: .
j_gene: TRBJ1-1
CDR3aa: CASSYSSGEDTEAFF
CDR3nt: TGTGCCAGCAGTTACTCATCGGGGGAGGACACTGAAGCTTTCTTT

v_gene: TRBV2
d_gene: .
abundance: .
j_gene: TRBJ1-1
CDR3aa: CASSRGWTEAFF
CDR3nt: TGTGCCAGCAGCCGGGGTTGGACTGAAGCTTTCTTT

v_gene: TRBV30
d_gene: TRBD2
abundance: .
j_gene: TRBJ2-3
CDR3aa: CARSGGTDTQYF
CDR3nt: TGTGCCCGTAGCGGGGGGACAGATACGCAGTATTTT

v_gene: TRBV15
d_gene: TRBD1
abundance: .
j_gene: TRBJ2-7
CDR3aa: CATSRDRDYEQYF
CDR3nt: TGTGCCACCAGCAGGGACAGGGACTACGAGCAGTACTTC

v_gene: TRBV2
d_gene: TRBD2
abundance: .
j_gene: TRBJ2-3
CDR3aa: CASSILAGALTDTQYF
CDR3nt: TGTGCCAGCAGCATACTAGCGGGGGCCCTCACAGATACGCAGTATTTT

v_gene: TRBV5-1
d_gene: .
abundance: .
j_gene: TRBJ1-1
CDR3aa: CASSLASQVAEAFF
CDR3nt: TGCGCCAGCAGCTTGGCCAGTCAGGTAGCTGAAGCTTTCTTT

v_gene: TRBV15
d_gene: TRBD1
abundance: .
j_gene: TRBJ2-7
CDR3aa: CATSRASGGFAYEQYF
CDR3nt: TGTGCCACCAGCAGAGCCTCAGGGGGTTTCGCCTACGAGCAGTACTTC

v_gene: TRBV5-1
d_gene: .
abundance: .
j_gene: TRBJ1-5
CDR3aa: CASSTNPGQNQPQHF
CDR3nt: TGCGCCAGCAGTACCAACCCGGGACAAAATCAGCCCCAGCATTTT

v_gene: TRBV28
d_gene: .
abundance: .
j_gene: TRBJ2-7
CDR3aa: CASTFPPSGEQYF
CDR3nt: TGTGCCAGCACCTTCCCCCCGTCGGGCGAGCAGTACTTC

v_gene: TRBV5-1
d_gene: TRBD2
abundance: .
j_gene: TRBJ2-5
CDR3aa: CASGGVQETQYF
CDR3nt: TGCGCCAGCGGGGGGGTCCAAGAGACCCAGTACTTC

v_gene: TRBV5-1
d_gene: TRBD1
abundance: .
j_gene: TRBJ2-5
CDR3aa: CASSLVTGGAETQYF
CDR3nt: TGCGCCAGCAGCTTGGTGACAGGGGGCGCGGAGACCCAGTACTTC

v_gene: TRBV7-9
d_gene: .
abundance: .
j_gene: TRBJ2-5
CDR3aa: CASSREQETQYF
CDR3nt: TGTGCCAGTTCCAGGGAACAAGAGACCCAGTACTTC

v_gene: TRBV18
d_gene: TRBD1
abundance: .
j_gene: TRBJ1-5
CDR3aa: CASSLSGDRGQPQHF
CDR3nt: TGTGCCAGCTCGCTAAGTGGGGACAGGGGACAGCCCCAGCATTTT

v_gene: TRBV19
d_gene: .
abundance: .
j_gene: TRBJ1-4
CDR3aa: CASHDWREKLFF
CDR3nt: TGTGCCAGTCACGACTGGCGGGAAAAACTGTTTTTT

v_gene: TRBV6-1
d_gene: .
abundance: few
j_gene: TRBJ1-3
CDR3aa: CASSEGLGSGNTIYF
CDR3nt: TGTGCCAGCAGTGAAGGGCTAGGCTCTGGAAACACCATATATTTT

v_gene: TRBV30
d_gene: TRBD2
abundance: .
j_gene: TRBJ2-1
CDR3aa: CAWSVLAGGGNEQFF
CDR3nt: TGTGCCTGGAGTGTACTAGCGGGGGGAGGAAATGAGCAGTTCTTC

v_gene: TRBV7-9
d_gene: TRBD1
abundance: .
j_gene: TRBJ1-1
CDR3aa: CASSVGDRSYGTEAFF
CDR3nt: TGTGCCAGCAGCGTCGGGGACAGGTCTTACGGGACTGAAGCTTTCTTT

v_gene: TRBV6-5
d_gene: TRBD2
abundance: .
j_gene: TRBJ2-3
CDR3aa: CASSYVPSGVKDTQYF
CDR3nt: TGTGCCAGCAGCTACGTCCCTAGCGGGGTAAAGGATACGCAGTATTTT

v_gene: TRBV5-1
d_gene: .
abundance: .
j_gene: TRBJ1-2
CDR3aa: CASSLAEGSGGYTF
CDR3nt: TGCGCCAGCAGCTTGGCCGAGGGTTCGGGGGGCTACACCTTC

v_gene: TRBV6-5
d_gene: .
abundance: .
j_gene: TRBJ2-2
CDR3aa: CASSSHIANTGELFF
CDR3nt: TGTGCCAGCAGTTCACATATCGCGAACACCGGGGAGCTGTTTTTT

v_gene: TRBV20-1
d_gene: .
abundance: .
j_gene: TRBJ2-7
CDR3aa: CSASEGGAYEQYF
CDR3nt: TGCAGTGCTAGTGAGGGGGGGGCGTACGAGCAGTACTTC

v_gene: TRBV2
d_gene: TRBD2
abundance: .
j_gene: TRBJ2-1
CDR3aa: CASTLAGRYNEQFF
CDR3nt: TGTGCCAGCACGCTAGCGGGACGTTACAATGAGCAGTTCTTC

v_gene: TRBV3-1/TRBV3-2
d_gene: TRBD2
abundance: .
j_gene: TRBJ2-7
CDR3aa: CASSQAKGLAGNSYEQYF
CDR3nt: TGTGCCAGCAGCCAAGCCAAGGGACTAGCGGGGAACTCCTACGAGCAGTACTTC

v_gene: TRBV29-1
d_gene: TRBD1
abundance: once
j_gene: TRBJ1-1
CDR3aa: CSVRGQGDAEAFF
CDR3nt: TGCAGCGTGAGGGGACAGGGGGACGCTGAAGCTTTCTTT

v_gene: TRBV3-1/TRBV3-2
d_gene: .
abundance: .
j_gene: TRBJ2-7
CDR3aa: CASSQGGHIYEQYF
CDR3nt: TGTGCCAGCAGCCAAGGGGGACACATCTACGAGCAGTACTTC

v_gene: TRBV11-2
d_gene: TRBD1
abundance: .
j_gene: TRBJ1-4
CDR3aa: CASSLGGTGREKLFF
CDR3nt: TGTGCCAGCAGCTTAGGTGGGACAGGGCGGGAAAAACTGTTTTTT

v_gene: TRBV19
d_gene: .
abundance: .
j_gene: TRBJ2-1
CDR3aa: CASSTPPGLYGDEQFF
CDR3nt: TGTGCCAGTAGTACACCACCAGGGTTGTACGGCGATGAGCAGTTCTTC

v_gene: TRBV6-5
d_gene: .
abundance: .
j_gene: TRBJ1-2
CDR3aa: CASMAGPNYGYTF
CDR3nt: TGTGCCAGCATGGCAGGGCCTAACTATGGCTACACCTTC

v_gene: TRBV10-3
d_gene: .
abundance: .
j_gene: TRBJ2-2
CDR3aa: CAISEKAGLDTGELFF
CDR3nt: TGTGCCATCAGTGAGAAGGCAGGGTTGGACACCGGGGAGCTGTTTTTT

v_gene: TRBV2
d_gene: TRBD1
abundance: .
j_gene: TRBJ1-1
CDR3aa: CASSPQGRNTEAFF
CDR3nt: TGTGCCAGCAGTCCACAGGGGAGGAACACTGAAGCTTTCTTT

v_gene: TRBV11-2
d_gene: .
abundance: .
j_gene: TRBJ2-5
CDR3aa: CASSLRGGQYF
CDR3nt: TGTGCCAGCAGCTTACGAGGGGGCCAGTACTTC

v_gene: TRBV4-1
d_gene: .
abundance: .
j_gene: TRBJ2-7
CDR3aa: CASSQTSDATVYEQYF
CDR3nt: TGCGCCAGCAGCCAGACATCAGACGCCACCGTTTACGAGCAGTACTTC

v_gene: TRBV6-5
d_gene: TRBD2
abundance: .
j_gene: TRBJ2-1
CDR3aa: CASSLSGLAGGLEQFF
CDR3nt: TGTGCCAGCAGTTTATCGGGACTAGCGGGGGGGCTTGAGCAGTTCTTC

v_gene: TRBV18
d_gene: .
abundance: .
j_gene: TRBJ2-7
CDR3aa: CASSPGSDRTYEQYF
CDR3nt: TGTGCCAGCTCACCGGGGTCGGACAGAACCTACGAGCAGTACTTC

v_gene: TRBV18
d_gene: .
abundance: .
j_gene: TRBJ2-5
CDR3aa: CASSPLGGTQETQYF
CDR3nt: TGTGCCAGCTCACCCCTAGGGGGTACCCAAGAGACCCAGTACTTC

v_gene: TRBV28
d_gene: .
abundance: .
j_gene: TRBJ1-2
CDR3aa: CASTPGGGSGGYTF
CDR3nt: TGTGCCAGCACCCCGGGGGGCGGGAGTGGGGGCTACACCTTC

v_gene: TRBV14
d_gene: TRBD1
abundance: .
j_gene: TRBJ1-1
CDR3aa: CASSPLQGANTEAFF
CDR3nt: TGTGCCAGCAGCCCACTACAGGGGGCGAACACTGAAGCTTTCTTT

v_gene: TRBV6-6
d_gene: .
abundance: .
j_gene: TRBJ1-2
CDR3aa: CASSYQQGSDGYTF
CDR3nt: TGTGCCAGCAGTTACCAACAGGGTTCTGATGGCTACACCTTC

v_gene: TRBV19
d_gene: .
abundance: .
j_gene: TRBJ2-1
CDR3aa: CASSPRFVYNEQFF
CDR3nt: TGTGCCAGTAGTCCCCGGTTTGTCTACAATGAGCAGTTCTTC

v_gene: TRBV2
d_gene: .
abundance: .
j_gene: TRBJ1-1
CDR3aa: CASSTRAPPEAFF
CDR3nt: TGTGCCAGCAGTACCAGGGCCCCGCCTGAAGCTTTCTTT

v_gene: TRBV30
d_gene: .
abundance: .
j_gene: TRBJ1-6
CDR3aa: CAWSVQEGGNSPLHF
CDR3nt: TGTGCCTGGAGTGTACAGGAAGGGGGTAATTCACCCCTCCACTTT

v_gene: TRBV7-9
d_gene: .
abundance: .
j_gene: TRBJ2-7
CDR3aa: CASSLGQIYEQYF
CDR3nt: TGTGCCAGCAGCTTAGGACAGATCTACGAGCAGTACTTC

v_gene: TRBV7-9
d_gene: .
abundance: .
j_gene: TRBJ1-1
CDR3aa: CASSQIEGDTEAFF
CDR3nt: TGTGCCAGCAGCCAAATAGAAGGGGACACTGAAGCTTTCTTT

v_gene: TRBV7-8
d_gene: TRBD1
abundance: .
j_gene: TRBJ2-1
CDR3aa: CASSYRQGALLYNEQFF
CDR3nt: TGTGCCAGCAGCTATAGACAGGGGGCGCTCCTCTACAATGAGCAGTTCTTC

v_gene: TRBV30
d_gene: TRBD2
abundance: .
j_gene: TRBJ2-3
CDR3aa: CAWGSGGRLDTQYF
CDR3nt: TGTGCCTGGGGTAGCGGGGGGAGGTTAGATACGCAGTATTTT